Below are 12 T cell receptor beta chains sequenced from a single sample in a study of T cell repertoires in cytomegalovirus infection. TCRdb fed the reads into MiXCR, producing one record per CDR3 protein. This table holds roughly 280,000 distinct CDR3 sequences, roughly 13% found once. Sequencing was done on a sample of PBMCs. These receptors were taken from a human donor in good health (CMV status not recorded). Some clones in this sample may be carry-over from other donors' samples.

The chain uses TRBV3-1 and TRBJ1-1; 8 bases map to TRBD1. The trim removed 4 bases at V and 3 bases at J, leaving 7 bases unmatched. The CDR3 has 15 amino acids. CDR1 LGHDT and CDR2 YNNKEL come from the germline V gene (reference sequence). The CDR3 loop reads CASSLFDRGDTEAFF. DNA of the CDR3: TGTGCCAGCAGCCTCTTCGACAGGGGTGACACTGAAGCTTTCTTT.

The CDR3 sequence: CSARVAGGSGNEKLFF. DNA for the CDR3: TGCAGTGCTAGAGTGGCAGGGGGCAGTGGTAATGAAAAACTGTTTTTT. The chain recombines TRBV20-1 with TRBJ1-4, with TRBD1 matching over 8 bases. The junction had 8 bases not matched to a gene; V was cut back by 1 base and J by 4 bases. The CDR3 covers 16 residues. Germline V gene lookup returns CDR1 DFQATT and CDR2 SNEGSKA (reference sequence).

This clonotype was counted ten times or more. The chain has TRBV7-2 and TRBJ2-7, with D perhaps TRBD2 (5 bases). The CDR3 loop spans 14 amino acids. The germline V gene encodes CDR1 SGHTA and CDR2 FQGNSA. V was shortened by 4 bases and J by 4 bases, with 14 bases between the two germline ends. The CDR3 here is CASSSQAGQYEQYF. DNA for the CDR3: TGTGCCAGCAGCTCCCAGGCGGGTCAGTACGAGCAGTACTTC.

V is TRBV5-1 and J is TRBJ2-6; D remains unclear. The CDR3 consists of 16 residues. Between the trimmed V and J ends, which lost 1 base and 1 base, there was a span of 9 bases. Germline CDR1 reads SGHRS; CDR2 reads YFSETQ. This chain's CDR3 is CASSLTQPSGANVLTF. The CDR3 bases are TGCGCCAGCAGCTTGACTCAACCGTCTGGGGCCAACGTCCTGACTTTC.

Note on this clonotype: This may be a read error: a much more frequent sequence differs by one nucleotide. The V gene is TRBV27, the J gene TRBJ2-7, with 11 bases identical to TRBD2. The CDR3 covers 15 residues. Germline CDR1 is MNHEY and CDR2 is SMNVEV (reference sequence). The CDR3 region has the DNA TGTGCCGGCAGTCCCTTGGGGCTAGCGGGAGGCGAGCAGTACTTC. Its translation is CAGSPLGLAGGEQYF.

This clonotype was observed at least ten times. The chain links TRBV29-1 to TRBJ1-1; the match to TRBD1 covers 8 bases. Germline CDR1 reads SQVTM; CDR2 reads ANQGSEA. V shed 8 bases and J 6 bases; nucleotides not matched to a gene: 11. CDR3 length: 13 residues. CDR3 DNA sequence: TGCAGCCTCCGACAGGGGCCGGTAGCTGAAGCTTTCTTT. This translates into CSLRQGPVAEAFF.

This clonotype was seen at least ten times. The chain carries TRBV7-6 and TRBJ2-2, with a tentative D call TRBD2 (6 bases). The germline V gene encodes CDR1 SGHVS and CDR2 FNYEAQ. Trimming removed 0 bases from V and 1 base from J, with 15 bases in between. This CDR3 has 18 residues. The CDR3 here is CASSLARSGPMNTGELFF. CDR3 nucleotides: TGTGCCAGCAGCTTAGCTCGTAGCGGTCCGATGAACACCGGGGAGCTGTTTTTT.

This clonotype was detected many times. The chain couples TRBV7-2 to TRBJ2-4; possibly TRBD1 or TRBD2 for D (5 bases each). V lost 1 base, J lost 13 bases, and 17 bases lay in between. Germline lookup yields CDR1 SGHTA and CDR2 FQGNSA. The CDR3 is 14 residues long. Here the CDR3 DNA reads TGTGCCAGCAGCTTAGGTTTCGTAGAGAGGGGACAGTACTTC. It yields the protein CASSLGFVERGQYF.

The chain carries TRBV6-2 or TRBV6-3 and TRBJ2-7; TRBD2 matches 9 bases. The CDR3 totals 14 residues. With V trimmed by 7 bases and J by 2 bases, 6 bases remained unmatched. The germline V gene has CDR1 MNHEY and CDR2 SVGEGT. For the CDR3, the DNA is TGTGCCAGCATGTTAGCGGGAGCGACCTACGAGCAGTACTTC. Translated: CASMLAGATYEQYF.

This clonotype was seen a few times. CDR3 region: CASSPSDRQETQYF. CDR3 DNA sequence: TGTGCCAGCTCCCCTTCGGACAGGCAAGAGACCCAGTACTTC. V is TRBV18 and J is TRBJ2-5, with TRBD1 matching 7 bases. The trim removed 6 bases at V and 2 bases at J, leaving 6 bases unmatched. The length of the CDR3 is 14 residues. Germline values: CDR1 KGHSH, CDR2 LQKENI. Variable domain in full (rest from reference TRBV18 and TRBJ2-5): NAGVMQNPRHLVRRRGQEARLRCSPMKGHSHVYWYRQLPEEGLKFMVYLQKENIIDESGMPKERFSAEFPKEGPSILRIQQVVRGDSAAYFCASSPSDRQETQYFGPGTRLLVL.

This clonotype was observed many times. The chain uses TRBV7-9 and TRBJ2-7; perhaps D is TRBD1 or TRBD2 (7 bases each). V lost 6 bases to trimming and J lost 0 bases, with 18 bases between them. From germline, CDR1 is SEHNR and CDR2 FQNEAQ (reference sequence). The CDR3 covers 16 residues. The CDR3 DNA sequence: TGTGCCAGCAGTTCCTCAGGGGGGGGACCCTCCTACGAGCAGTACTTC. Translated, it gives CASSSSGGGPSYEQYF.

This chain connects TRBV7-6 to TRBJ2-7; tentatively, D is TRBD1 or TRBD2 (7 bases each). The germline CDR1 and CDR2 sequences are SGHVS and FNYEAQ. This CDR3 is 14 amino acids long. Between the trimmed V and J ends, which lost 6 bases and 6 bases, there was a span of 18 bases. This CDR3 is CASSPGGGGTEQYF. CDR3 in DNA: TGTGCCAGCAGTCCAGGGGGGGGGGGGACCGAGCAGTACTTC.